The present T cell receptor beta chain was sequenced within a study of shared clonotypes between healthy human individuals (dated by TCRdb to about 2020). Regarding the research as a whole: Three men and a couple of women, aged 18 to 49 years, made up the cohort. To estimate repertoire size and how much clonotype sharing occurs between individuals, the study deeply sequenced the blood TCR repertoires of about 5 healthy adults. For each donor, three plates each were used for CD4 naive and CD4 memory, two plates were used for CD8 naive, and one plate was used for CD8 memory. Per donor, leukapheresis produced somewhere between about 0.8 and 9.5 billion PBMCs. To increase sequencing depth and limit assay-specific biases, different laboratories used diverse techniques to prepare libraries and sequence TCR repertoires.

Spanning cysteine to phenylalanine, the CDR3 consists of 16 amino acids. Here the CDR3 DNA is all that survives: 48 bases in frame from base 1. The germline V gene (reference sequence) yields MNHNY for CDR1 and SVGAGI for CDR2. V loses 2 bases, J loses 4 bases, and the germline ends lie 15 bases apart. The donors were healthy, HIV-negative adults with no recently reported acute infections or vaccinations. Only Caucasian adults living in Nashville, Tennessee, USA were represented among the donors. CD4+ T cells were enriched by magnetic negative selection; naive cells were then positively selected on CD45RA, and the negative fraction formed the memory subset. Blood was obtained by leukapheresis, after which PBMCs were separated by Ficoll-Histopaque density gradient centrifugation and cryopreserved in liquid nitrogen vapor phase. Analytical flow cytometry was used to check the purity and quantity of each magnetically sorted T cell population. From each sorted fraction, genomic DNA was isolated and quantified by UV absorbance on a Nanodrop 2000c.

Beyond this particular receptor, the publication reports: Because the study included a small number of donors, the genetic and exposure-history diversity represented was limited. Even with the large sequencing depth, rarefaction of the sorted-subset datasets indicated that sequencing was incomplete. Sharing across a few donors was observed for roughly 5.4% of naive CD4, 3% to 3.5% of naive CD8, 2% to 2.5% of memory CD4, and about 0.4% of memory CD8 clonotypes. Sampling was limited to blood, and TCR repertoires in tissue likely differ from TCR repertoires in blood. Estimated clonotype richness was generally larger for naive than for memory subsets. Compared with non-shared clonotypes, the clonotypes found in all four sorted-subset donors had higher generation probabilities. Pairwise subsampling indicated that sequencing depth was expected to affect the degree of clonotype sharing among donors.

As regards this clone: The clone's antigen remains unknown. Per-nucleotide qualities are absent, and no much larger clonotype sits a single base away.

Using the deep immunoSEQ assay, TCR CDR3 regions were amplified from genomic DNA by multiplex PCR. For each cell subset, the extracted genomic DNA was distributed evenly across all wells of several immunoSEQ 96-well plates, and each plate served as one replicate. For sorted subsets, 200 to 250 ng of genomic DNA, equivalent to 30,000 or so T cell genomes, went into each replicate PCR. Purified libraries were measured with a Qubit 3.0 fluorometer, size-checked on a Bioanalyzer 2100, and measured again with the KAPA Library Quantification kit. A separate single-read 150-cycle Illumina NextSeq 550 flow cell was used to sequence each immunoSEQ 96-well plate. Turning to the authors' computational methods: Because the immunoSEQ output included only junctional sequences and no quality scores, the filtering could not be the same as the filtering used for full-length reads. Sequences were annotated with PyIR, a Python wrapper for IgBLAST v1.9, using IMGT germline references to assign V/J genes and CDR3. Reads with weak V/J assignments (E-value above 1e-6), missing CDR3, stop codons, out-of-frame junctions, or ambiguous translated residues were removed. A V3J clonotype was defined by an identical inferred V gene, J gene, and CDR3 amino acid sequence. To compute the percentage overlap between repertoires, the number of shared unique clonotypes was divided by the size of the smaller repertoire. Richness of each repertoire was evaluated using RTK rarefaction, the Chao1 estimator, and Recon v2.1 estimates of unobserved clonotypes. Generation probabilities were computed with OLGA for all TCRbeta clonotypes obtained by the gDNA method from four donors. TCRdb mirrors the immuneACCESS table, restricted to in-frame sequences. Some clones are absent from its copies; in checked studies, under half trace to an unresolved V gene, and the reason for the others is unknown. V and J calls and clone size come straight from that table; D and trimming were deduced from the DNA. Present in this sample are some 2.4 million clones, approximately 93% of which were seen just once. Clones ranked in the top ten supply 0.36% of the sample.

The sequence derives from a man aged 18-30 years in good health. Some clones in this sample may be carry-over from other donors' samples. The rearranged segments are TRBV6-6 and TRBJ1-5, with the D gene not clear enough to name. Sequenced: naive CD4+ T cells from PBMCs. This sample's cell subset or site label indicates: CD45RA+ positively selected. The nucleotide sequence reads TGTGCCAGCAGTTACGTGGACCCCGCGTTAAATCAGCCCCAGCATTTT. Protein translation: CASSYVDPALNQPQHF.